One and the same sample provided the 2 T cell receptor beta chains below, sequenced in a study of T cell responses to AZD1222 COVID-19 vaccine. TCRdb's table, derived via immunoSEQ multiplex PCR, lists solely in-frame clones and lacks some. This table holds about 95,000 clones, less than 90% found once. The source was peripheral blood, collected on day 0 of AZD1222 vaccination. The source of these receptors is an adult in good health.

V is TRBV14 and J is TRBJ2-1; D may be TRBD1 (6 bases). CDR1 and CDR2 from the germline V gene are SGHDN and FVKESK. The CDR3 contains 16 residues. Trimming stripped 4 bases from V and 8 bases from J, with 21 bases between. CDR3 sequence reads: CASSPILRGSKHEQFF. CDR3 nucleotide sequence: TGTGCCAGCAGCCCGATTCTCAGGGGTTCTAAGCATGAGCAGTTCTTC. Looking up the rest from reference TRBV14 and TRBJ2-1 gives the full variable domain: EAGVTQFPSHSVIEKGQTVTLRCDPISGHDNLYWYRRVMGKEIKFLLHFVKESKQDESGMPNNRFLAERTGGTYSTLKVQPAELEDSGVYFCASSPILRGSKHEQFFGPGTRLTVL.

The chain employs TRBV28 and TRBJ1-4; D remains ambiguous. The CDR3 length is 13 residues. Trimming stripped 6 bases from V and 2 bases from J, with 7 bases between. CDR1 is MDHEN and CDR2 is SYDVKM in the germline V gene. CDR3 DNA: TGTGCCAGCAGAGGGATGACTAATGAAAAACTGTTTTTT. As protein: CASRGMTNEKLFF.